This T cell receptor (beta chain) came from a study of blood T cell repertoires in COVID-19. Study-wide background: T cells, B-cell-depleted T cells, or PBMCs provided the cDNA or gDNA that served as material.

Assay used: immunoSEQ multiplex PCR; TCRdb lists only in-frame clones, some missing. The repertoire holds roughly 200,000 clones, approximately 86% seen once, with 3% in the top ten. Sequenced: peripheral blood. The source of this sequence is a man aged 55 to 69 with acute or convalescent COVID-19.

CDR3 sequence (DNA): TGTGCCAGCAGTTGGACAGGGAGTGGGGCCAACGTCCTGACTTTC. Its translation: CASSWTGSGANVLTF. The genes are TRBV28 and TRBJ2-6; 8 positions match TRBD1. CDR3 length: 15 residues. The germline CDR1 and CDR2 sequences are MDHEN and SYDVKM. Unmatched junction bases numbered 2, after V lost 4 bases and J lost 3 bases.